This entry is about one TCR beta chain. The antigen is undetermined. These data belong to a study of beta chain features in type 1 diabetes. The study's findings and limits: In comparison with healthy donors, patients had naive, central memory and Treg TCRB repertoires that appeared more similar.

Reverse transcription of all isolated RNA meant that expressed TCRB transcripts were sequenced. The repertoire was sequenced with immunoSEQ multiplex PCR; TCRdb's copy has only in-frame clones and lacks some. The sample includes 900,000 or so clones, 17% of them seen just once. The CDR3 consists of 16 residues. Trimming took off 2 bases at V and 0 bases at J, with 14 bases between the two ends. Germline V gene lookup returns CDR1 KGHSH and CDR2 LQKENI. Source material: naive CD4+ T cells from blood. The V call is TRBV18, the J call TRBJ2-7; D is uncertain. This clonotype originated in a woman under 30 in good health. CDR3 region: CASSPSLTHSSYEQYF. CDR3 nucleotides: TGTGCCAGCTCACCATCCCTGACGCACAGCTCCTACGAGCAGTACTTC. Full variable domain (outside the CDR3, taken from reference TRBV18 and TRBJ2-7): NAGVMQNPRHLVRRRGQEARLRCSPMKGHSHVYWYRQLPEEGLKFMVYLQKENIIDESGMPKERFSAEFPKEGPSILRIQQVVRGDSAAYFCASSPSLTHSSYEQYFGPGTRLTVT.